This TCR beta chain was identified in a study of beta chain features in type 1 diabetes. Study results and limitations: Researchers report that Type 1 diabetes patients had moderately but significantly shorter TCRB CDR3s across all four CD4+ subsets.

This clone was seen a few times. Antigen unknown. With 2 bases clipped from V and 1 base from J, the junction kept 10 bases outside the gene matches. The CDR3 covers 16 residues. Germline V lookup: CDR1 GTSNPN, CDR2 SVGIG (reference sequence). The study reverse transcribed the entire isolated RNA, so it sequenced expressed TCRB transcripts. Produced via immunoSEQ multiplex PCR; TCRdb's table is partial and in-frame only. This sample carries under 350,000 clones, roughly an eighth of them seen once, and the ten largest clones take 0.017%. The sequenced sample was naive CD4+ T cells from blood. The chain carries TRBV30 and TRBJ2-7; 8 bases map to TRBD1. The sequence was obtained from a man aged 25-45 years with type 1 diabetes. CDR3 loop: CAWSILNRQGSYEQYF. Written as DNA, the CDR3 is TGTGCCTGGAGTATCCTAAATCGACAGGGGTCCTACGAGCAGTACTTC.